These 23 T cell receptor beta chains were all obtained from the same sample, sequenced in a study of cytomegalovirus exposure and HLA in healthy donors. Researchers ran the PCR with 60 Vbeta and 13 Jbeta primers. Data came from immunoSEQ multiplex PCR; TCRdb stores just in-frame clones and leaves some out. Of 160,000 or so clones listed, more than 75% are singletons. Sequenced input: PBMCs. The receptors here all came from a male donor in good health and CMV-seronegative.

In its sample, this clone was seen a few times. The chain employs TRBV2 and TRBJ2-3, with TRBD2 matching 10 bases. The germline V gene encodes CDR1 SNHLY and CDR2 FYNNEI. This CDR3 is built from 15 residues. V lost 11 bases to trimming and J lost 6 bases; unmatched junction nucleotides: 14. The CDR3 DNA follows: TGTGCCGGCTCTAGCGGGGGACCAAACGCCGATACGCAGTATTTT. Protein product: CAGSSGGPNADTQYF.

V is TRBV30 and J is TRBJ2-2; 11 bases are shared with TRBD2. The junction had 6 bases not matched to a gene; V was cut back by 3 bases and J by 3 bases. Germline assignment: CDR1 GTSNPN and CDR2 SVGIG (reference sequence). CDR3 size: 16 residues. CDR3 residues: CAWRHKGLADTGELFF. In DNA, the CDR3 is TGTGCCTGGAGGCATAAGGGACTAGCGGACACCGGGGAGCTGTTTTTT.

The rearrangement links TRBV4-3 to TRBJ2-2; 9 bases agree with TRBD1. In germline, CDR1 is LGHNA, CDR2 YSLEER. V lost 1 base, J lost 5 bases, and 2 bases stayed unmatched. The CDR3 consists of 15 residues. For the CDR3, the DNA is TGCGCCAGCAGCCAAGTACAGGGGGCGACCGGGGAGCTGTTTTTT. Its translation is CASSQVQGATGELFF.

The V and J genes are TRBV30 and TRBJ1-5; D possibly corresponds to TRBD1 (6 bases). V was cut by 1 base and J by 4 bases, with 11 bases left in between. The germline V gene encodes CDR1 GTSNPN and CDR2 SVGIG (reference sequence). This CDR3 has 14 residues. The CDR3 sequence is CAWSAWGTNQPQHF. DNA of the CDR3: TGTGCCTGGAGTGCGTGGGGGACAAATCAGCCCCAGCATTTT.

This clone was seen more than once but under ten times. The chain carries TRBV4-1 and TRBJ1-1; 7 nucleotides align to TRBD1. Germline V lookup: CDR1 MGHRA, CDR2 YSYEKL. Trimming at V came to 1 base and at J to 5 bases, leaving 10 bases not matched to a gene. The CDR3 runs 16 residues. DNA for the CDR3: TGCGCCAGCAGCCAAGGAGGGGCAGGGGGATGGACTGAAGCTTTCTTT. Its translation is CASSQGGAGGWTEAFF.

In the case of this clone: At one end, the junction sequence differs from germline, possibly due to a read error. The chain carries TRBV7-9 and TRBJ2-1; 7 nucleotides match TRBD2. Germline lookup yields CDR1 SEHNR and CDR2 FQNEAQ (reference sequence). CDR3 length: 16 residues. This chain's CDR3 is CSSSLIKSLAFNEQFF. The CDR3 DNA is TGTTCCAGCAGCTTAATTAAGTCACTAGCGTTCAATGAGCAGTTCTTC. Supplemented by reference TRBV7-9 and TRBJ2-1, the full variable domain reads DTGVSQNPRHKITKRGQNVTFRCDPISEHNRLYWYRQTLGQGPEFLTYFQNEAQLEKSRLLSDRFSAERPKGSFSTLEIQRTEQGDSAMYLCSSSLIKSLAFNEQFFGPGTRLTVL.

The chain carries TRBV4-2 and TRBJ2-1; D may be TRBD2 (6 bases). Trimming stripped 4 bases from V and 4 bases from J, with 11 bases between. This CDR3 region has 14 residues. Germline CDR1 is LGHNA and CDR2 is YNFKEQ. The CDR3, as DNA: TGTGCCAGCAGCCCCACCGGGGGTTACAATGAGCAGTTCTTC. It is translated as CASSPTGGYNEQFF.

This clone has a handful of counts. One end of the junction fails to match germline, which may point to a read error. The chain carries TRBV28 and TRBJ2-7; weak D call: TRBD2 (6 bases). Looked up from germline, CDR1 is MDHEN and CDR2 is SYDVKM. The CDR3 is 11 residues long. Written as DNA, the CDR3 is TGTGCCAGCGGTTTCCCTGGGGAGGAGTACTTC. Its protein is CASGFPGEEYF.

V gene TRBV18 combines with J gene TRBJ1-1, with D hard to call. This CDR3 spans 14 amino acids. V was trimmed by 2 bases and J by 6 bases, leaving 13 bases between them. The V gene's germline CDR1 is KGHSH and CDR2 LQKENI. The CDR3 bases are TGTGCCAGCTCACCAAGTGCGAGGACTTCTGAAGCTTTCTTT. Translating gives CASSPSARTSEAFF.

This chain links TRBV28 with TRBJ2-3; 9 positions agree with TRBD2. The CDR3 loop spans 18 amino acids. Germline values: CDR1 MDHEN, CDR2 SYDVKM. J was trimmed by 4 bases and V by 4 bases; bases with no gene match: 15. In nucleotides, the CDR3 is TGTGCCAGCAGTTCCCCCGACTGGCTAGCGGGATCGGCAGATACGCAGTATTTT. Protein: CASSSPDWLAGSADTQYF. Combining the CDR3 with reference TRBV28 and TRBJ2-3 gives the whole variable domain DVKVTQSSRYLVKRTGEKVFLECVQDMDHENMFWYRQDPGLGLRLIYFSYDVKMKEKGDIPEGYSVSREKKERFSLILESASTNQTSMYLCASSSPDWLAGSADTQYFGPGTRLTVL.

This clone has only a few counts. V usage is TRBV4-3 and J usage is TRBJ2-1; 7 bases are a match to TRBD1. The CDR3 is 14 amino acids. Trimming at V came to 3 bases and at J to 5 bases, leaving 4 bases not matched to a gene. CDR1 and CDR2 from the germline V gene are LGHNA and YSLEER. CDR3 nucleotide sequence: TGCGCCAGCAGCCAGACGACAGGGCACAATGAGCAGTTCTTC. This encodes CASSQTTGHNEQFF.

This chain connects TRBV2 to TRBJ2-3; TRBD2 aligns across 12 bases. J was trimmed by 8 bases and V by 4 bases; bases with no gene match: 19. The CDR3 totals 19 residues. In germline, CDR1 is SNHLY, CDR2 FYNNEI. The CDR3 sequence is CASSAQYSLAGGPSGTQYF. The CDR3 nucleotides read TGTGCCAGCAGTGCTCAGTACTCACTAGCGGGAGGACCGTCTGGTACGCAGTATTTT.

The chain recombines TRBV4-3 with TRBJ2-5; no definite D call. Per germline, CDR1 LGHNA and CDR2 YSLEER. The CDR3 sequence is 15 residues long. Trimming left V 5 bases short and J 0 bases short, with 13 bases between. CDR3 in DNA: TGCGCCAGCAGCGCCAGTTCCATGTACCAAGAGACCCAGTACTTC. Protein product: CASSASSMYQETQYF.

This rearrangement joins TRBV5-5 to TRBJ2-4, with a weak D call TRBD1 (6 bases). The CDR3 is 16 residues long. Germline V CDR1 and CDR2: SGHKS, YYEKEE (reference sequence). V lost 4 bases and J 8 bases, leaving 22 bases between the germline ends. CDR3 sequence (DNA): TGTGCCAGCAGCGTGGCTACAGGGTACGGAGGAGACATTCAGTACTTC. Translation gives CASSVATGYGGDIQYF. The full variable domain, its missing parts supplied by reference TRBV5-5 and TRBJ2-4, is DAGVTQSPTHLIKTRGQQVTLRCSPISGHKSVSWYQQVLGQGPQFIFQYYEKEERGRGNFPDRFSARQFPNYSSELNVNALLLGDSALYLCASSVATGYGGDIQYFGAGTRLSVL.

This clone was detected a few times. V and J are TRBV5-4 and TRBJ2-7; 9 bases match TRBD1. The CDR3 consists of 15 residues. After removal of 2 bases from V and 5 bases from J, the junction contained 8 bases not matched to a gene. Germline assignment: CDR1 SGHNT and CDR2 YYREEE (reference sequence). CDR3 amino acids: CASSFLGQGTDEQYF. The CDR3 DNA reads TGTGCCAGCAGCTTTCTAGGACAGGGGACCGACGAGCAGTACTTC.

The chain joins TRBV29-1 to TRBJ1-2, with 10 bases matching TRBD1. The ends lost 0 bases at V and 4 bases at J; junction bases unmatched: 2. Germline V lookup: CDR1 SQVTM, CDR2 ANQGSEA. This CDR3 has 14 amino acids. CDR3 DNA sequence: TGCAGCGTTGAAGAGGGACAGGGGCGCTATGGCTACACCTTC. This codes for CSVEEGQGRYGYTF.

V is TRBV29-1 and J is TRBJ2-5; maybe TRBD2 (5 bases). This CDR3 spans 13 amino acids. Germline CDR1 SQVTM, CDR2 ANQGSEA. Deletions cut 1 base from V and 3 bases from J, with 9 bases between. The CDR3 is CSVEARGKETQYF. The CDR3 nucleotides are TGCAGCGTTGAAGCGAGAGGGAAAGAGACCCAGTACTTC.

V is TRBV23-1 and J is TRBJ2-3, with a tentative D call TRBD1 (6 bases). TRBV23-1 is flagged as an ORF with uncertain function. The germline V and J ends were trimmed by 2 bases and 2 bases, with 11 bases remaining between them. CDR3 size: 15 residues. CDR3 nucleotides: TGCGCCAGCAGTCAAGGTCCAGGGGACACAGATACGCAGTATTTT. Its protein is CASSQGPGDTDTQYF.

This clone was observed a few times. V is TRBV27 and J is TRBJ1-6; weak D call: TRBD1 (6 bases). The length of the CDR3 is 17 residues. Between the trimmed V and J ends, which lost 5 bases and 8 bases, there was a span of 22 bases. Germline V lookup: CDR1 MNHEY, CDR2 SMNVEV (reference sequence). CDR3 bases: TGTGCCAGCAGTCCCCTGACAACAGGGCGTAGAGATTCACCCCTCCACTTT. It specifies CASSPLTTGRRDSPLHF.

V and J are TRBV19 and TRBJ2-5, with 12 positions matching TRBD2. The junction had 4 bases not matched to a gene; V was cut back by 3 bases and J by 2 bases. Germline assignment: CDR1 LNHDA and CDR2 SQIVND (reference sequence). This CDR3 contains 16 residues. CDR3 nucleotide sequence: TGTGCCAGTAGTATGCGCCTAGCGGGGGGGCAAGAGACCCAGTACTTC. Amino acid sequence: CASSMRLAGGQETQYF.

The chain couples TRBV11-3 to TRBJ2-3; D is possibly TRBD2 (6 bases). The CDR3 contains 14 residues. The V gene's germline CDR1 is SGHNT and CDR2 YENEEA. V lost 5 bases and J 0 bases, leaving 9 bases between the germline ends. CDR3 region: CASSPGGSTDTQYF. In DNA form, the CDR3 reads TGTGCCAGCAGCCCCGGGGGAAGCACAGATACGCAGTATTTT.

This chain connects TRBV5-1 to TRBJ1-4; TRBD1 aligns across 8 bases. There are 14 residues in the CDR3. Germline V gene lookup returns CDR1 SGHRS and CDR2 YFSETQ. V lost 4 bases, J lost 8 bases, and 7 bases stayed unmatched. The CDR3, as DNA: TGCGCCAGCAGCGTGACAGGGGTAGGGGAAAAACTGTTTTTT. Translated: CASSVTGVGEKLFF.

The gene calls are TRBV6-5 and TRBJ1-6; D unclear. Germline values: CDR1 MNHEY, CDR2 SVGAGI. V dropped 0 bases and J dropped 8 bases, with 11 bases sitting between them. The CDR3 has 15 residues. The CDR3 DNA reads as TGTGCCAGCAGTTACTCGAACAGAAAGGATTCACCCCTCCACTTT. Translating gives CASSYSNRKDSPLHF.